This TCR beta chain was identified during a study of T cells in localized non-small cell lung cancer. Findings of the study overall: Only one tumor region was sequenced, so heterogeneity remains possible. Researchers found a median around 58 of the top 100 tumor clones in adjacent lung.

Method: immunoSEQ multiplex PCR; TCRdb's copy keeps in-frame clones and lacks some. This sample has approximately 49,000 clones, with about 80% found just once. This CDR3 comprises 15 residues. Germline CDR1 and CDR2: SGHTS and YDEGEE. A word on this clone: Its antigen is undetermined. The germline gene is not matched at one end of the junction; a read error may be the cause.

The material was peripheral blood, obtained before any cancer treatment. The chain links TRBV5-8 to TRBJ2-1; 9 bases align to TRBD1. The source is a man aged 35 to 69 with stage I squamous cell lung carcinoma. In DNA, the CDR3 is TGTACCAGCAGTAGACAGGGGGGGTCCTACAATGAGCAGTTCTTC. It encodes CTSSRQGGSYNEQFF.